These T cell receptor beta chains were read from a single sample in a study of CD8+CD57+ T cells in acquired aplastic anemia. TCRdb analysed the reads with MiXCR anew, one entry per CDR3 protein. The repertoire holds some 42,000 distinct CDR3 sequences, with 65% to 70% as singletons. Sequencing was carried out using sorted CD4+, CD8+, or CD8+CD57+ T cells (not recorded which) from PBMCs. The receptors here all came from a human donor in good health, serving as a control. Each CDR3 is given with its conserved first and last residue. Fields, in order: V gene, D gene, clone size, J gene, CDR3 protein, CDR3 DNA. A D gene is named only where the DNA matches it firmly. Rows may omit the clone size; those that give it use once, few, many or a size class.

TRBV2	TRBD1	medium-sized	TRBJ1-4	CASSEAGTAEKLFF	TGTGCCAGCAGTGAAGCCGGGACAGCTGAAAAACTGTTTTTT
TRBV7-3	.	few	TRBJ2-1	CASSSDGPAYNEQFF	TGTGCCAGCAGCTCCGACGGGCCGGCCTACAATGAGCAGTTCTTC
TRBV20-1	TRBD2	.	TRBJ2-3	CSAAQAGGTDTQYF	TGCAGTGCTGCCCAAGCGGGGGGTACAGATACGCAGTATTTT
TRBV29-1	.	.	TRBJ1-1	CSVELGNTEAFF	TGCAGCGTTGAATTGGGAAATACTGAAGCTTTCTTT
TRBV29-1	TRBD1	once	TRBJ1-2	CSAGQATNYGYTF	TGCAGCGCGGGACAGGCTACTAACTATGGCTACACCTTC
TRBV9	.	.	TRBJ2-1	CASSVVWRYLNEQFF	TGTGCCAGCAGCGTTGTGTGGCGGTACCTCAATGAGCAGTTCTTC
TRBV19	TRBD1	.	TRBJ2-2	CASSLTGGTGELFF	TGTGCCAGTAGTCTAACAGGGGGCACCGGGGAGCTGTTTTTT
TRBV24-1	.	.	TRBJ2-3	CATSDLGPRDTQYF	TGTGCCACCAGTGACCTCGGGCCACGAGATACGCAGTATTTT
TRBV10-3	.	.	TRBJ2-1	CAISEITGRNEQFF	TGTGCCATCAGTGAGATTACAGGGCGCAATGAGCAGTTCTTC
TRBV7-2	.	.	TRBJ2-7	CASSLGRYF	TGTGCCAGCAGCTTAGGGCGGTACTTC
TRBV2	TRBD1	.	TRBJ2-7	CASRTGGYEQYF	TGTGCCAGCAGGACAGGGGGCTACGAGCAGTACTTC
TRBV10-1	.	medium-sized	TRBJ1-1	CASSETRWWNTEAFF	TGCGCCAGCAGTGAAACCAGATGGTGGAACACTGAAGCTTTCTTT
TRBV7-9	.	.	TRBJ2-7	CASRDGGQRAYEQYF	TGTGCCAGCAGAGACGGGGGGCAGAGGGCCTACGAGCAGTACTTC
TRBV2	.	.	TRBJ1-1	CASSEQRPFF	TGTGCCAGCAGTGAACAACGTCCCTTCTTT
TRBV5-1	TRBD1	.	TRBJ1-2	CASSLAGTAFPYGYTF	TGCGCCAGCAGCTTGGCCGGGACAGCCTTTCCCTATGGCTACACCTTC
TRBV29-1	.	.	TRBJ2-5	CSVEYVSLVIFF	TGCAGCGTTGAATATGTATCACTCGTAATTTTCTTC
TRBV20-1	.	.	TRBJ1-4	CSAPEEGGNEKLFF	TGCAGTGCTCCGGAAGAGGGCGGTAATGAAAAACTGTTTTTT
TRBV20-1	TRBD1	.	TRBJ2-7	CSAEQGGYEQYF	TGCAGTGCTGAACAGGGGGGATACGAGCAGTACTTC
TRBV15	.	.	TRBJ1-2	CASSELLTGSNYGYTF	TGTGCCAGCAGTGAGCTTCTAACCGGGTCCAACTATGGCTACACCTTC
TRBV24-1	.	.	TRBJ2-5	CATSDSSTGQETQYF	TGTGCCACCAGTGATTCATCGACAGGCCAAGAGACCCAGTACTTC
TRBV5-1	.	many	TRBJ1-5	CASSLDGPGNQPQHF	TGCGCCAGCAGCTTGGACGGGCCGGGCAATCAGCCCCAGCATTTT
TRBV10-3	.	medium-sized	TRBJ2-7	CAISEPFYEQYF	TGTGCCATCAGTGAGCCCTTCTACGAGCAGTACTTC
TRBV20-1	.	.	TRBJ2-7	CSAWDRGNYEQYF	TGCAGTGCCTGGGACCGGGGAAACTACGAGCAGTACTTC